The 9 T cell receptor beta chains given below trace back to one sample, sequenced in a study of human T cells and chemical hapten exposure. TCRdb passed the RACE reads through MiXCR, listing each CDR3 protein once. The sample contains approximately 57,000 distinct CDR3 sequences, approximately 10% of which appear only once. The time point is: pre-sensitization, week 0. As for treatment: therapeutic diphenylcyclopropenone sensitization with weekly scalp DPC. The source was whole blood, collected in connection with sensitization to the hapten diphenylcyclopropenone (DPC). The receptors come from a middle-aged man with alopecia areata. Some clones in this sample may be carry-over from other donors' samples.

This clonotype has just a few counts. This chain uses TRBV19 with TRBJ2-5; 11 bases are a match to TRBD2. The CDR3 is 16 amino acids. Germline V lookup: CDR1 LNHDA, CDR2 SQIVND (reference sequence). V dropped 2 bases and J dropped 2; count of bases not matched to a gene: 4. The CDR3 spells CASSILAGGWQETQYF. As DNA, the CDR3 is TGTGCCAGTAGTATACTAGCGGGAGGTTGGCAAGAGACCCAGTACTTC.

This clonotype has more than one count but fewer than ten. The rearrangement uses TRBV11-2 and TRBJ2-3; TRBD2 matches at 13 bases. V lost 5 bases and J lost 4; bases outside the gene matches: 6. The CDR3 is made up of 16 amino acids. Germline V gives CDR1 SGHAT, CDR2 FQNNGV. The CDR3 spells CASSQRLAGGSDTQYF. CDR3 DNA sequence: TGTGCCAGCAGCCAGAGACTAGCGGGAGGCTCAGATACGCAGTATTTT.

J is TRBJ2-7 and V is TRBV20-1, with 10 bases matching TRBD2. CDR1 is DFQATT, CDR2 SNEGSKA, per germline (reference sequence). This CDR3 contains 13 residues. Trimming at V came to 3 bases and at J to 6 bases, leaving 5 bases not matched to a gene. CDR3 in amino acids: CSASLQREGEQYF. The CDR3 bases are TGCAGTGCTAGCTTGCAGCGGGAGGGCGAGCAGTACTTC.

By its share, this clonotype is medium-sized. The rearrangement uses TRBV15 and TRBJ2-1; 9 bases are shared with TRBD2. Losses at the gene ends were 1 base for V and 9 bases for J; bases not matched to a gene: 4. The CDR3 loop spans 14 amino acids. Per germline, CDR1 LNHNV and CDR2 YYDKDF (reference sequence). CDR3 amino acids: CATSRVAGVGEQFF. Written as DNA, the CDR3 is TGTGCCACCAGCAGAGTAGCGGGAGTAGGTGAGCAGTTCTTC.

The chain joins TRBV7-9 to TRBJ2-7; 8 bases map to TRBD2. The trim removed 1 base at V and 0 bases at J, leaving 2 bases unmatched. The CDR3 is 15 residues long. Germline-derived CDR1 and CDR2 are SEHNR and FQNEAQ (reference sequence). DNA of the CDR3: TGTGCCAGCAGCTTAGGGGCGGGGGGCTCCTACGAGCAGTACTTC. It specifies CASSLGAGGSYEQYF.

V is TRBV7-3 and J is TRBJ2-2; 7 nucleotides agree with TRBD1. This CDR3 has 16 amino acids. The germline V gene has CDR1 SGHTA and CDR2 FQGTGA. The V gene end was trimmed by 7 bases and the J gene end by 7 bases; junction bases not matched to a gene: 15. The CDR3, as DNA: TGTGCCAGCATTCCACCGGGACAGAAGAGCGACGGGGAGCTGTTTTTT. Its protein is CASIPPGQKSDGELFF.

The CDR3: CASNLAGRGYEQYF. The CDR3, as DNA: TGTGCCAGCAATCTAGCGGGAAGGGGGTACGAGCAGTACTTC. The chain recombines TRBV2 with TRBJ2-7; TRBD2 agrees at 9 bases. Unmatched junction bases numbered 8, after V lost 7 bases and J lost 4 bases. This CDR3 is built from 14 residues. The V gene's germline CDR1 is SNHLY and CDR2 FYNNEI.

This clonotype was counted a few times. The V and J genes are TRBV7-9 and TRBJ2-5; D is ambiguous. The germline V and J ends were trimmed by 5 bases and 1 base, with 17 bases remaining between them. CDR1 and CDR2 (germline): SEHNR, FQNEAQ (reference sequence). The CDR3 runs 16 residues. The CDR3 is CASSNPRNSLQETQYF. DNA for the CDR3: TGTGCCAGCAGCAACCCACGAAACAGTCTCCAAGAGACCCAGTACTTC. The whole variable domain, filled in from reference TRBV7-9 and TRBJ2-5, reads DTGVSQNPRHKITKRGQNVTFRCDPISEHNRLYWYRQTLGQGPEFLTYFQNEAQLEKSRLLSDRFSAERPKGSFSTLEIQRTEQGDSAMYLCASSNPRNSLQETQYFGPGTRLLVL.

The table lists this clonotype with many counts. This chain links TRBV28 with TRBJ1-1, with D perhaps TRBD1 (6 bases). V was shortened by 3 bases and J by 0 bases, with 11 bases between the two germline ends. This CDR3 contains 15 residues. Germline V gene sequence: CDR1 MDHEN, CDR2 SYDVKM. In nucleotides, the CDR3 is TGTGCCAGCAGTTTCCAACGGACAGTGAACACTGAAGCTTTCTTT. Its protein product is CASSFQRTVNTEAFF.